The present T cell receptor (beta chain) was sequenced within a study of blood T cells in healthy people across ages. Across the study: Using template switching, researchers captured about one barcoded beta molecule for each two T cells.

There are 14 residues in the CDR3. Deletions cut 4 bases from V and 8 bases from J, with 13 bases between. Germline values: CDR1 SGHRS, CDR2 YFSETQ. A second PCR of roughly 7 to 11 cycles used a sample-barcoded 5' primer and a J-beta primer mix. The template-switch adaptor, which had 12 random nucleotides, put a tag on each cDNA molecule. Each CDR3 protein gets one entry after TCRdb re-called the 5' RACE reads with MiXCR. Found here are about 1 million distinct CDR3 sequences, 45% of them singletons; the top ten hold under 20%. With respect to this clonotype: Its antigen is still unknown.

Study findings and constraints: Per million T cells, TCR beta diversity dropped about linearly as age rose.

This TCR was recovered from a woman aged 55-69 years in good health. The specimen was blood. This chain joins TRBV5-1 and TRBJ1-6; D is ambiguous. The CDR3 sequence is CASSLGGGDSPLHF. CDR3 sequence (DNA): TGCGCCAGCAGCCTAGGAGGAGGCGATTCACCCCTCCACTTT.